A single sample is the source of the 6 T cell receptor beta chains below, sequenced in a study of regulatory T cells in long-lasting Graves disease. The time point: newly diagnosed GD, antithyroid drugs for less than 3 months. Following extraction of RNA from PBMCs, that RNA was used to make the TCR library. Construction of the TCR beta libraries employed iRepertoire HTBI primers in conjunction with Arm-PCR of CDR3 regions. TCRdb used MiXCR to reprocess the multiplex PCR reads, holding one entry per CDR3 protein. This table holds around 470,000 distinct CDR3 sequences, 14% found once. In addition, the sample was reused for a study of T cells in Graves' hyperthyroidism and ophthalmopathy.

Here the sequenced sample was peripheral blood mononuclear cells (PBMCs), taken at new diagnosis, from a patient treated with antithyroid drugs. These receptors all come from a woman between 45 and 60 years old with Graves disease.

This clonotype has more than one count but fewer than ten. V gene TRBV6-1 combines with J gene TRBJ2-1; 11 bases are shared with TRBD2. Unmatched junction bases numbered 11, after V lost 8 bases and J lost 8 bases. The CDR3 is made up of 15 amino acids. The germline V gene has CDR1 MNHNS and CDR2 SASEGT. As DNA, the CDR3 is TGTGCCAGCGGGTTACTAGCGGGAGCTTTCGATGAGCAGTTCTTC. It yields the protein CASGLLAGAFDEQFF.

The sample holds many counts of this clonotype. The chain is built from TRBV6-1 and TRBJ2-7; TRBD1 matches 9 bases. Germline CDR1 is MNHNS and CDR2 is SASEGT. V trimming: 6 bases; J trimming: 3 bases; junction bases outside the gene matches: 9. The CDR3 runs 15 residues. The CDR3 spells CASSNRDRVNYEQYF. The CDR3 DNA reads TGTGCCAGCAGCAACCGGGACAGGGTCAACTACGAGCAGTACTTC.

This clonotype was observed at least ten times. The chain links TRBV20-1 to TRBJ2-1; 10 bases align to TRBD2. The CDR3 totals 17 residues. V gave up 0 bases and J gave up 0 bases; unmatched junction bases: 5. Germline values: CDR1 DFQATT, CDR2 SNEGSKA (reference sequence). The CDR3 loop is CSARDGSSGSSYNEQFF. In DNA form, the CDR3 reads TGCAGTGCTAGAGATGGCTCTAGCGGGAGCTCCTACAATGAGCAGTTCTTC.

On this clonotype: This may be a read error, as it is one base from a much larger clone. The CDR3 region is CASSSPFEGRYEQYF. The CDR3 DNA follows: TGTGCCAGCAGTTCCCCTTTTGAGGGAAGGTACGAGCAGTACTTC. The gene calls are TRBV28 and TRBJ2-7, with D tentatively TRBD2 (5 bases). V shed 4 bases and J shed 4 bases, with 17 bases lying between them. Germline V gene lookup returns CDR1 MDHEN and CDR2 SYDVKM. The CDR3 runs 15 residues. Full variable domain (outside the CDR3, taken from reference TRBV28 and TRBJ2-7): DVKVTQSSRYLVKRTGEKVFLECVQDMDHENMFWYRQDPGLGLRLIYFSYDVKMKEKGDIPEGYSVSREKKERFSLILESASTNQTSMYLCASSSPFEGRYEQYFGPGTRLTVT.

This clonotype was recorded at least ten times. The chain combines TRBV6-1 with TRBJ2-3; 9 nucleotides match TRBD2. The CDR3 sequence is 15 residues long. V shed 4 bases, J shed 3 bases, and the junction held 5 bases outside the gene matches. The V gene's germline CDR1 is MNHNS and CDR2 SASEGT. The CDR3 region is CASSVAGAGTDTQYF. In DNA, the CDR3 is TGTGCCAGCAGTGTAGCGGGAGCGGGTACAGATACGCAGTATTTT.

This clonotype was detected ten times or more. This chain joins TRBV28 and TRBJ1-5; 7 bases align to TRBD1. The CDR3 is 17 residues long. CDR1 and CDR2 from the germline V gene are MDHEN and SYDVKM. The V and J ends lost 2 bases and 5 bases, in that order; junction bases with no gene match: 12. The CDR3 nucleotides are TGTGCCAGCAGTTTAGGACCACCGGGACAGAAACATCAGCCCCAGCATTTT. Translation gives CASSLGPPGQKHQPQHF.